The rows below give T cell receptor beta chains drawn from one sample of a study of blood T cell repertoires in COVID-19. TCRdb's table, derived via immunoSEQ multiplex PCR, lists solely in-frame clones and lacks some. The sample lists around 200,000 clones, under 90% occurring once. The sequencing sample was made of peripheral blood. The origin of the receptors is a woman aged 70-85 years with COVID-19, enrolled during active disease. Both conserved end residues are part of each CDR3. Each record gives: J gene, clone size, D gene, V gene, CDR3 DNA, CDR3 protein. The D gene is left open where the match is weak. For some rows the clone size is stated as once, few or many, or as a class when expanded; others skip it.

J: TRBJ1-2
size: -
D: TRBD1
V: TRBV7-8
DNA: TGTGCCAGCAGCTTACAGGACAGGGCTAACTATGGCTACACCTTC
CDR3: CASSLQDRANYGYTF

J: TRBJ1-2
size: -
D: -
V: TRBV9
DNA: TGTGCCAGCAGCGACCAGTATGGCTACACCTTC
CDR3: CASSDQYGYTF

J: TRBJ2-7
size: -
D: TRBD2
V: TRBV10-3
DNA: TGTGCCATCAGTGAGACAGGGACTAGCGCCTACGAGCAGTACTTC
CDR3: CAISETGTSAYEQYF

J: TRBJ1-5
size: -
D: -
V: TRBV27
DNA: TGTGCCACCTCACAGGGAGCGAATCAGCCCCAGCATTTT
CDR3: CATSQGANQPQHF

J: TRBJ2-5
size: -
D: TRBD2
V: TRBV3-1/TRBV3-2
DNA: TGTGCCAGCAGCCCTCGGACTAGCGGCCAAGAGACCCAGTACTTC
CDR3: CASSPRTSGQETQYF

J: TRBJ2-1
size: -
D: -
V: TRBV9
DNA: TGTGCCAGCAGCGTTGGTAGGTCTAGCTCCTACAATGAGCAGTTCTTC
CDR3: CASSVGRSSSYNEQFF

J: TRBJ1-1
size: -
D: -
V: TRBV6-6
DNA: TGTGCCAGCAGTTACCGGGACACTGAAGCTTTCTTT
CDR3: CASSYRDTEAFF

J: TRBJ2-2
size: -
D: TRBD2
V: TRBV28
DNA: TGTGCCAGCAGCAGACTAGCGGGAGGGACCGGGGAGCTGTTTTTT
CDR3: CASSRLAGGTGELFF

J: TRBJ1-6
size: -
D: TRBD1
V: TRBV7-2
DNA: TGTGCCAGCAGCCCTGGGACAGGGGTTCCTTCACCCCTCCACTTT
CDR3: CASSPGTGVPSPLHF

J: TRBJ1-4
size: -
D: -
V: TRBV30
DNA: TGTGCCTGGAGTGTCCAGGGCGAAAAACTGTTTTTT
CDR3: CAWSVQGEKLFF

J: TRBJ2-7
size: -
D: -
V: TRBV1
DNA: TGCACCAGCAGCCCACTTCCGGGACAGGGTCCCTGGGTGTCGCGCTTCGGCGAGCAGTACTTC
CDR3: CTSSPLPGQGPWVSRFGEQYF

J: TRBJ2-4
size: -
D: -
V: TRBV19
DNA: TGTGCCAGTAGTTCAGGGGAGCCCAAAAACATTCAGTACTTC
CDR3: CASSSGEPKNIQYF

J: TRBJ2-1
size: -
D: TRBD1
V: TRBV19
DNA: TGTGCCAGCCGGGACAGGGGGCACTCACTCGGCTATGAGCAGTTCTTC
CDR3: CASRDRGHSLGYEQFF

J: TRBJ1-5
size: -
D: -
V: TRBV15
DNA: TGTGCCACCAGCAAGCCTGCGGGAGTGATTTACAATCAGCCCCAGCATTTT
CDR3: CATSKPAGVIYNQPQHF

J: TRBJ2-7
size: -
D: -
V: TRBV7-9
DNA: TGTGCCAGCAGCCCTACAGGTGGCTACGAGCAGTACTTC
CDR3: CASSPTGGYEQYF

J: TRBJ2-3
size: once
D: TRBD2
V: TRBV7-8
DNA: TGTGCCAGCAGCTTAGGACGGGGAGCGGGAGGCCTCACAGATACGCAGTATTTT
CDR3: CASSLGRGAGGLTDTQYF

J: TRBJ1-2
size: -
D: -
V: TRBV28
DNA: TGTGCCAGCAGGGGGGGTCGGGTCTATGATGGCTACACCTTC
CDR3: CASRGGRVYDGYTF

J: TRBJ1-4
size: -
D: TRBD1
V: TRBV4-1
DNA: TGCGCCAGCAGCCAAATTTTCTTGACAGGGCATAATGAAAAACTGTTTTTT
CDR3: CASSQIFLTGHNEKLFF

J: TRBJ2-2
size: -
D: TRBD1
V: TRBV27
DNA: TGTGCCAGCAGTTTATTCCAGGGGGCTTTCGGGGAGCTGTTTTTT
CDR3: CASSLFQGAFGELFF

J: TRBJ1-1
size: -
D: -
V: TRBV28
DNA: TGTGCCAGCAGTCCCAACCACAAGGGAGAGGCTGAAGCTTTCTTT
CDR3: CASSPNHKGEAEAFF

J: TRBJ2-2
size: -
D: -
V: TRBV5-6
DNA: TGTGCCAGCAGCTTGGACCTAACCGGGGAGCTGTTTTTT
CDR3: CASSLDLTGELFF

J: TRBJ2-7
size: -
D: TRBD1
V: TRBV29-1
DNA: TGCAGCGTTCCCCTTTTAACTCAGGGGGACGGCTCCTACGAGCAGTACTTC
CDR3: CSVPLLTQGDGSYEQYF

J: TRBJ2-1
size: -
D: TRBD1
V: TRBV12-5
DNA: TGTGCTAGTGCTTTTTTTGGGACAGAGATTTCCCCACCACCCAATGAGCAGTTCTTC
CDR3: CASAFFGTEISPPPNEQFF

J: TRBJ1-1
size: -
D: -
V: TRBV28
DNA: TGTGCCAGCAGGTTTGCGGGGACTGAAGCTTTCTTT
CDR3: CASRFAGTEAFF

J: TRBJ1-2
size: -
D: -
V: TRBV6-1
DNA: TGTGCCAGCAGTGAAAGCCGCGCGGCCGCGGGGTGGGATGGCTACACCTTC
CDR3: CASSESRAAAGWDGYTF

J: TRBJ1-3
size: once
D: -
V: TRBV7-2
DNA: TGTGCCAGCAGGCAACTATTGGGGGGGAACACCATATATTTT
CDR3: CASRQLLGGNTIYF

J: TRBJ1-2
size: -
D: -
V: TRBV9
DNA: TGTGCCAGCAGCCCCGTAGCCAACTATGGCTACACCTTC
CDR3: CASSPVANYGYTF

J: TRBJ1-1
size: -
D: TRBD1
V: TRBV5-6
DNA: TGTGCCAGCAGCTTCGGACAGGCGATAGGTGAAGCTTTCTTT
CDR3: CASSFGQAIGEAFF

J: TRBJ1-3
size: -
D: TRBD1
V: TRBV7-8
DNA: TGTGCCAGCAGCCGACAGGGGACTGGAAACACCATATATTTT
CDR3: CASSRQGTGNTIYF

J: TRBJ2-2
size: -
D: -
V: TRBV28
DNA: TGTGCCAGCGGATTGGGGGGAACCGGGGAGCTGTTTTTT
CDR3: CASGLGGTGELFF

J: TRBJ1-1
size: -
D: -
V: TRBV28
DNA: TGTGCCAGCAGTTTGGGGGGGCGCACTGAAGCTTTCTTT
CDR3: CASSLGGRTEAFF

J: TRBJ1-1
size: -
D: TRBD1
V: TRBV6-1
DNA: TGTGCCAGCAGTGAACTTAAACAGGGGAGGGCTTTCTTT
CDR3: CASSELKQGRAFF

J: TRBJ1-1
size: once
D: -
V: TRBV28
DNA: TGTGCCAGCAGCCCCCCTCAGGGGTCCGCAGCTGAAGCTTTCTTT
CDR3: CASSPPQGSAAEAFF

J: TRBJ2-7
size: -
D: TRBD2
V: TRBV11-2
DNA: TGTGCCAGCAGCTTAGCGGGAGGGGGGGAGCAGTACTTC
CDR3: CASSLAGGGEQYF

J: TRBJ1-1
size: -
D: -
V: TRBV11-2
DNA: TGTGCCAGCAGCTTCGTCGTGAACACTGAAGCTTTCTTT
CDR3: CASSFVVNTEAFF

J: TRBJ2-3
size: -
D: -
V: TRBV25-1
DNA: TGTGCCAGCAGTGCGGGGTCGGTTTTTTCTGATACGCAGTATTTT
CDR3: CASSAGSVFSDTQYF

J: TRBJ2-1
size: -
D: -
V: TRBV4-2
DNA: TGTGCCAGCGGCCTGGACACCTTCTACTACAATGAGCAGTTCTTC
CDR3: CASGLDTFYYNEQFF

J: TRBJ2-5
size: -
D: -
V: TRBV6-6
DNA: TGTGCCAGCAGCTTACAGGGGGGGCAGGAGACCCAGTACTTC
CDR3: CASSLQGGQETQYF

J: TRBJ1-1
size: once
D: TRBD1
V: TRBV3-1/TRBV3-2
DNA: TGTGCCAGCAGCCCCGGGACAGGGGGATATACTGAAGCTTTCTTT
CDR3: CASSPGTGGYTEAFF

J: TRBJ1-1
size: -
D: TRBD1
V: TRBV19
DNA: TGTGCCAGTAGTATAGACAGGGGGGCCTTGAGCACTGAAGCTTTCTTT
CDR3: CASSIDRGALSTEAFF

J: TRBJ1-2
size: few
D: -
V: TRBV6-1
DNA: TGTGCCAGCAGTGAAGCGCGGGCTACCTATGGCTACACCTTC
CDR3: CASSEARATYGYTF

J: TRBJ1-6
size: -
D: -
V: TRBV3-1/TRBV3-2
DNA: TGTGCCAGCAGCCAAGTGTCAGGGCTCTTTCCCCTCCACTTT
CDR3: CASSQVSGLFPLHF

J: TRBJ2-5
size: -
D: -
V: TRBV12-5
DNA: TGTGCTAGTGCCTACTCCCTCGGTGGGGGGACGGAGACCCAGTACTTC
CDR3: CASAYSLGGGTETQYF

J: TRBJ2-3
size: -
D: -
V: TRBV10-3
DNA: TGTGCCATCAGCAGGGATAACACAGATACGCAGTATTTT
CDR3: CAISRDNTDTQYF

J: TRBJ1-1
size: -
D: TRBD1
V: TRBV6-6
DNA: TGTGCCAGCAGCAGATCGACAGGGGAAGCTTTCTTT
CDR3: CASSRSTGEAFF

J: TRBJ1-6
size: -
D: TRBD1
V: TRBV5-1
DNA: TGCGCCAGCAGCTTGGACTCAGGGGGTAGATCACCCCTCCACTTT
CDR3: CASSLDSGGRSPLHF

J: TRBJ1-3
size: -
D: -
V: TRBV4-1
DNA: TGCGCCAGCAGCCAGGAGGGGATAGGTGGAAACACCATATATTTT
CDR3: CASSQEGIGGNTIYF

J: TRBJ1-3
size: -
D: -
V: TRBV27
DNA: TGTGCCAGCAGTTTTGCGCGACAAAGAGGAAACACCATATATTTT
CDR3: CASSFARQRGNTIYF

J: TRBJ2-6
size: -
D: -
V: TRBV19
DNA: TGTGCCAGTAGTGAGGCGGCAAACTCTGGGGCCAACGTCCTGACTTTC
CDR3: CASSEAANSGANVLTF

J: TRBJ2-5
size: -
D: -
V: TRBV29-1
DNA: TGCAGCGTTTCTGAAGAGACCCAGTACTTC
CDR3: CSVSEETQYF

J: TRBJ1-2
size: -
D: TRBD1
V: TRBV10-3
DNA: TGTGCCATCGGAGACAGGGGAGATGGCTACACCTTC
CDR3: CAIGDRGDGYTF

J: TRBJ2-7
size: -
D: -
V: TRBV30
DNA: TGTGCCTGGAGTACCCACGACAGGTCCGGGGAGCGGTACTTC
CDR3: CAWSTHDRSGERYF

J: TRBJ1-6
size: -
D: -
V: TRBV6-5
DNA: TGTGCCAGCAGTTCCAGAGACACCAATTCACCCCTCCACTTT
CDR3: CASSSRDTNSPLHF

J: TRBJ1-2
size: -
D: -
V: TRBV6-4
DNA: TGTGCCAGCAGCAGGGAGGGCAATGACTATGGCTACACCTTC
CDR3: CASSREGNDYGYTF